The clone carrying this TCR beta chain was observed a single time. The data derive from a study of cytomegalovirus exposure and HLA in healthy donors. CDR1 and CDR2 (germline): SEHNR, FQNEAQ (reference sequence). This CDR3 comprises 16 residues. V lost 5 bases and J lost 4; bases outside the gene matches: 13. The table came from immunoSEQ multiplex PCR; TCRdb's copy has only in-frame clones and leaves some out. The sample lists 65,000 or so clones, approximately 93% seen once, with roughly 4.4% in the top ten. The sequence was obtained from a young man in good health and CMV-seropositive. Sequenced material: PBMCs. The rearrangement links TRBV7-9 to TRBJ1-1, with 7 nucleotides matching TRBD1. The CDR3 is CASSTTDRLRGTEAFF. DNA of the CDR3: TGTGCCAGCAGCACTACGGACAGGTTGAGGGGCACTGAAGCTTTCTTT.